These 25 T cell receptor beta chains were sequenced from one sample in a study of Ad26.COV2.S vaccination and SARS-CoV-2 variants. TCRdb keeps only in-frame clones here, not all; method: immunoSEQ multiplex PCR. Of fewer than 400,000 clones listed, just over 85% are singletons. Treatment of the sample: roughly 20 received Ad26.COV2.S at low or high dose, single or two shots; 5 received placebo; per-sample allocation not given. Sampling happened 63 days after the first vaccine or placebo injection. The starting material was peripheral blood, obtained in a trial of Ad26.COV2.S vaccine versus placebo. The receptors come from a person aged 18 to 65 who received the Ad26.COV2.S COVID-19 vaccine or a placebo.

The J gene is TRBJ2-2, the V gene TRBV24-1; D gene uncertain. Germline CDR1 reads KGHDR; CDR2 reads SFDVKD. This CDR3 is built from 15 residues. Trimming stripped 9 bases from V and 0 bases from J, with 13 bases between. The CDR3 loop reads CATAGSEANTGELFF. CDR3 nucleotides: TGTGCCACCGCCGGGTCAGAAGCGAACACCGGGGAGCTGTTTTTT.

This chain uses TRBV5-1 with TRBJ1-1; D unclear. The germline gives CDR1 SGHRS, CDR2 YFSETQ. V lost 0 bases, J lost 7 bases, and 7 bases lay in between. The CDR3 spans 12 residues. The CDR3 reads CASSLAGNEAFF. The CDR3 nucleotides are TGCGCCAGCAGCTTGGCCGGGAATGAAGCTTTCTTT.

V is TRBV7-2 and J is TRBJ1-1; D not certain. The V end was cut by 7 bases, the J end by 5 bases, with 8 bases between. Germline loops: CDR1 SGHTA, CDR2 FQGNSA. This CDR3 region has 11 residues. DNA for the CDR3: TGTGCCAGCACCTGGGTTACTGAAGCTTTCTTT. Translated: CASTWVTEAFF.

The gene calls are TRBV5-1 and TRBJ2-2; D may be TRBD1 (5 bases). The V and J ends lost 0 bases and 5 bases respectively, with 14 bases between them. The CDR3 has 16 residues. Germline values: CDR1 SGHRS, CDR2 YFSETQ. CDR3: CASSLGSAGWTGELFF. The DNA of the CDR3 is TGCGCCAGCAGCTTGGGAAGTGCAGGGTGGACCGGGGAGCTGTTTTTT.

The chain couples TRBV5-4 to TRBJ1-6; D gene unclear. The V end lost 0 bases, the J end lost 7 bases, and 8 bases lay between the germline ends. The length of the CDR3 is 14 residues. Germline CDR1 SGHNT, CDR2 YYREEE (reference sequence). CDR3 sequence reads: CASSLGTANSPLHF. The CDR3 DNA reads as TGTGCCAGCAGCTTGGGGACCGCCAATTCACCCCTCCACTTT.

The CDR3 loop reads CASSLAGTSGTYEQYF. The CDR3 nucleotides are TGCGCCAGCAGCTTGGCCGGGACTAGCGGGACTTACGAGCAGTACTTC. The chain carries TRBV5-1 and TRBJ2-7, with 13 bases matching TRBD2. Germline V gene data show CDR1 as SGHRS and CDR2 as YFSETQ. Trimming at V came to 0 bases and at J to 4 bases, leaving 4 bases not matched to a gene. The CDR3 length is 16 residues. Using reference TRBV5-1 and TRBJ2-7 for the parts outside the CDR3, the full variable domain is KAGVTQTPRYLIKTRGQQVTLSCSPISGHRSVSWYQQTPGQGLQFLFEYFSETQRNKGNFPGRFSGRQFSNSRSEMNVSTLELGDSALYLCASSLAGTSGTYEQYFGPGTRLTVT.

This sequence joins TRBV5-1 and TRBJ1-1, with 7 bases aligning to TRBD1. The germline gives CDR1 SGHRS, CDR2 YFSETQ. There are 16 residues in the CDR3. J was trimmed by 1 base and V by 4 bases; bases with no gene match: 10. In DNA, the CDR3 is TGCGCCAGCAGCCCCCAGGGCAGGGGGGAGAACACTGAAGCTTTCTTT. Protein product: CASSPQGRGENTEAFF. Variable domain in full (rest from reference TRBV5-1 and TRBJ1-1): KAGVTQTPRYLIKTRGQQVTLSCSPISGHRSVSWYQQTPGQGLQFLFEYFSETQRNKGNFPGRFSGRQFSNSRSEMNVSTLELGDSALYLCASSPQGRGENTEAFFGQGTRLTVV.

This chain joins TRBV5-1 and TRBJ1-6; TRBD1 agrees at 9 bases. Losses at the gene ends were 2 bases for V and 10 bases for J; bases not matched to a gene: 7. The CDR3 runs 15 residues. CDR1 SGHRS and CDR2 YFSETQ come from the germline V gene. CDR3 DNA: TGCGCCAGCAGCTTTACAGGACAGGGGTACTCACCCCTCCACTTT. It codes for CASSFTGQGYSPLHF.

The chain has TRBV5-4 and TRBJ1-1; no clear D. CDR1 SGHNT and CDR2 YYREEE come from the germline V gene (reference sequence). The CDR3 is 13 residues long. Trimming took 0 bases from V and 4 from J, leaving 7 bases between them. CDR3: CASSLVRSTEAFF. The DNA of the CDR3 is TGTGCCAGCAGCTTGGTTCGGAGCACTGAAGCTTTCTTT. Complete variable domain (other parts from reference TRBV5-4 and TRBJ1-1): ETGVTQSPTHLIKTRGQQVTLRCSSQSGHNTVSWYQQALGQGPQFIFQYYREEENGRGNFPPRFSGLQFPNYSSELNVNALELDDSALYLCASSLVRSTEAFFGQGTRLTVV.

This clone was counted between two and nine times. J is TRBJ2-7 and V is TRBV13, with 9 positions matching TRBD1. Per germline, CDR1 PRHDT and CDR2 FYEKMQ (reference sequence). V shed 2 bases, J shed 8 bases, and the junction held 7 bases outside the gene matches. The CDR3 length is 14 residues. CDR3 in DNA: TGTGCCAGCAGCTTAAGAGGACAGGGGCCCCAGCAGTACTTC. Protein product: CASSLRGQGPQQYF. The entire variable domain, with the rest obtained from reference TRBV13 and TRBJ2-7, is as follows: AAGVIQSPRHLIKEKRETATLKCYPIPRHDTVYWYQQGPGQDPQFLISFYEKMQSDKGSIPDRFSAQQFSDYHSELNMSSLELGDSALYFCASSLRGQGPQQYFGPGTRLTVT.

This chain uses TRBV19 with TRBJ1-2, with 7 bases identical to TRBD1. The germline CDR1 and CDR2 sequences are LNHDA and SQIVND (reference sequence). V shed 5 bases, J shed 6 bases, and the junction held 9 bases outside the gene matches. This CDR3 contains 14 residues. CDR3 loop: CASSLNRGEDGYTF. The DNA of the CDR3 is TGTGCCAGTAGTCTCAACAGGGGCGAGGATGGCTACACCTTC.

Here the CDR3 reads CASSYGRELFF. In DNA, the CDR3 is TGTGCCAGCAGTTATGGCCGGGAGCTGTTTTTT. The chain carries TRBV6-5 and TRBJ2-2; no clear D. Trimming took 3 bases from V and 9 from J, leaving 5 bases between them. Germline CDR1 MNHEY, CDR2 SVGAGI. The CDR3 has 11 amino acids.

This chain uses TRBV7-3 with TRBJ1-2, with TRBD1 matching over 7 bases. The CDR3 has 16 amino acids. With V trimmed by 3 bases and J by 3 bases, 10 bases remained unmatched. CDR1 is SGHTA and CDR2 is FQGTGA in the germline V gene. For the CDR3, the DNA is TGTGCCAGCAGCTTTGGAGCGGCAGGGGGGCACTATGGCTACACCTTC. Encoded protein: CASSFGAAGGHYGYTF. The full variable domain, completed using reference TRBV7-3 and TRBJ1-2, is GAGVSQTPSNKVTEKGKYVELRCDPISGHTALYWYRQSLGQGPEFLIYFQGTGAADDSGLPNDRFFAVRPEGSVSTLKIQRTERGDSAVYLCASSFGAAGGHYGYTFGSGTRLTVV.

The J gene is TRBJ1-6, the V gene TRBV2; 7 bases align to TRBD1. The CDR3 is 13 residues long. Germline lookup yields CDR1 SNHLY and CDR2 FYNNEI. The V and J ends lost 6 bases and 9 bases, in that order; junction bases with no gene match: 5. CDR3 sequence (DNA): TGTGCCAGCAGGAACCGGGACAGTTCACCCCTCCACTTT. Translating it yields CASRNRDSSPLHF. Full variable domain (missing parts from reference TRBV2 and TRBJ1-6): EPEVTQTPSHQVTQMGQEVILRCVPISNHLYFYWYRQILGQKVEFLVSFYNNEISEKSEIFDDQFSVERPDGSNFTLKIRSTKLEDSAMYFCASRNRDSSPLHFGNGTRLTVT.

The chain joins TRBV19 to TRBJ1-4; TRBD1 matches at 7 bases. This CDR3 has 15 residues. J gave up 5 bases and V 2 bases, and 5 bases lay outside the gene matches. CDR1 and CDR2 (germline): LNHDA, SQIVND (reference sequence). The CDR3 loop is CASSINRGYNEKLFF. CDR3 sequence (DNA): TGTGCCAGTAGTATAAACAGGGGCTACAATGAAAAACTGTTTTTT. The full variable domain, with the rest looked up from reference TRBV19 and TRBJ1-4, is DGGITQSPKYLFRKEGQNVTLSCEQNLNHDAMYWYRQDPGQGLRLIYYSQIVNDFQKGDIAEGYSVSREKKESFPLTVTSAQKNPTAFYLCASSINRGYNEKLFFGSGTQLSVL.

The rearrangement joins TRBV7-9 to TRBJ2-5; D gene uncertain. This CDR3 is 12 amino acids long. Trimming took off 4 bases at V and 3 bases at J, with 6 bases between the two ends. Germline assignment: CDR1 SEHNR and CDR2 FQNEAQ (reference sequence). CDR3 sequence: CASSYSKETQYF. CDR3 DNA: TGTGCCAGCAGCTACAGTAAAGAGACCCAGTACTTC.

CDR3 in amino acids: CASSSSDETQYF. The CDR3 coding sequence is TGCGCCAGCAGTTCTAGCGATGAGACCCAGTACTTC. The chain links TRBV10-1 to TRBJ2-5, with a possible D match to TRBD2 (6 bases). Germline V lookup: CDR1 WNHNN, CDR2 SYGVQD (reference sequence). V lost 5 bases to trimming and J lost 5 bases, with 9 bases between them. This CDR3 contains 12 residues.

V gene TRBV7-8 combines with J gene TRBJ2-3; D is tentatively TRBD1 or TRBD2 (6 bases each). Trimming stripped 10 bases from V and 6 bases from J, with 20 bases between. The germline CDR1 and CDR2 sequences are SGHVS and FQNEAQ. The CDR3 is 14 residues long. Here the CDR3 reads CATTARGLGDTQYF. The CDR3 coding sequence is TGTGCCACCACAGCTCGGGGGCTAGGCGATACGCAGTATTTT. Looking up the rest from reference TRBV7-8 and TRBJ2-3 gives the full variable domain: GAGVSQSPRYKVAKRGQDVALRCDPISGHVSLFWYQQALGQGPEFLTYFQNEAQLDKSGLPSDRFFAERPEGSVSTLKIQRTQQEDSAVYLCATTARGLGDTQYFGPGTRLTVL.

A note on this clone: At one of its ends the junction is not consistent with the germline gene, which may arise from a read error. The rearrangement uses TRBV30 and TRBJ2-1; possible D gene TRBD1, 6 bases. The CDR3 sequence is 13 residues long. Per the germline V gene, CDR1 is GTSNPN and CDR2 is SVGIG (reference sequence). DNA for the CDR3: TGTGCCTGGAGTGTCAACCCTTACAGGGCTTCGATCTTC. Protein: CAWSVNPYRASIF.

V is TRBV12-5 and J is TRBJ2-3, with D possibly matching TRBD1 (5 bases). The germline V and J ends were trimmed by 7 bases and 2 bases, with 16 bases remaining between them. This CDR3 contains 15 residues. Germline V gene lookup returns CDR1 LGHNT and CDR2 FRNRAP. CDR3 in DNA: TGTGCTAGTGCCTTGAGTCTGACAGACACAGATACGCAGTATTTT. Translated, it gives CASALSLTDTDTQYF.

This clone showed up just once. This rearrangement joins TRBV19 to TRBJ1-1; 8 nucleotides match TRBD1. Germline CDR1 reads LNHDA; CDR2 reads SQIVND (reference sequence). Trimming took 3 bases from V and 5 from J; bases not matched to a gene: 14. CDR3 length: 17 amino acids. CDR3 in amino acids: CASSMTGVPLSGTEAFF. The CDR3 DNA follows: TGTGCCAGTAGTATGACAGGGGTCCCCCTATCCGGAACTGAAGCTTTCTTT. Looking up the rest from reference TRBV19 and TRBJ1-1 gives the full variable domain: DGGITQSPKYLFRKEGQNVTLSCEQNLNHDAMYWYRQDPGQGLRLIYYSQIVNDFQKGDIAEGYSVSREKKESFPLTVTSAQKNPTAFYLCASSMTGVPLSGTEAFFGQGTRLTVV.

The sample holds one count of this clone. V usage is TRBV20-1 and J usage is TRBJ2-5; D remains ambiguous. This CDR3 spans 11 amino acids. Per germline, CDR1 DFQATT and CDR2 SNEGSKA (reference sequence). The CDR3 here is CTPDNSETQYF. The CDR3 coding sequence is TGCACCCCCGACAACTCAGAGACCCAGTACTTC.

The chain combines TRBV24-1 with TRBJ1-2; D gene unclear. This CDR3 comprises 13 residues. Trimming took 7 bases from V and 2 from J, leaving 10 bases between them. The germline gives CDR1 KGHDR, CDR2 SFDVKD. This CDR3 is CATSDKTNYGYTF. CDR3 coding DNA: TGTGCCACCAGCGACAAGACGAACTATGGCTACACCTTC.

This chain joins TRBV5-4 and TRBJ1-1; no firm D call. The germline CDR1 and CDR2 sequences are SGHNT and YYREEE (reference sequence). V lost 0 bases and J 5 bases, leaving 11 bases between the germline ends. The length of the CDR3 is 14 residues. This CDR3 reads CASSLEALGTEAFF. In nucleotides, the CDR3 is TGTGCCAGCAGCTTGGAGGCATTAGGTACTGAAGCTTTCTTT.

The CDR3 loop is CASRGTDTEAFF. Written as DNA, the CDR3 is TGTGCCAGCAGGGGGACAGACACTGAAGCTTTCTTT. This rearrangement joins TRBV12-3 or TRBV12-4 to TRBJ1-1; TRBD1 matches at 7 bases. Trimming took 6 bases from V and 3 from J; bases not matched to a gene: 1. This CDR3 has 12 residues.